Listed below are T cell receptor beta chains from one sample, sequenced in a study of Ad26.COV2.S vaccination and SARS-CoV-2 variants. Generated by immunoSEQ multiplex PCR, the TCRdb table keeps only in-frame clones and is missing some. The sample records a few hundred thousand clones, around nine tenths being singletons. Here the sequenced sample was peripheral blood, taken in a trial of Ad26.COV2.S vaccine versus placebo. Receptor source: a person between 18 and 65 years old who received the Ad26.COV2.S COVID-19 vaccine or a placebo. CDR3s include the opening cysteine and the closing phenylalanine or tryptophan. Fields, in order: V gene, clone size, J gene, D gene, CDR3 protein, CDR3 DNA. D genes are given only for firm matches. Some rows mark clone size as missing; the rest say once, few, many or name a class of expanded clone.

>TRBV30|NA|TRBJ1-6|NA
CAWSVGRTNSPLHF
TGTGCCTGGAGTGTAGGGAGGACGAATTCACCCCTCCACTTT
>TRBV4-3|NA|TRBJ1-1|NA
CASSHEIDGNTEAFF
TGCGCCAGCAGCCATGAAATAGACGGGAACACTGAAGCTTTCTTT
>TRBV6-5|NA|TRBJ1-3|TRBD1
CASSSPGQGDGNTIYF
TGTGCCAGCAGTTCCCCGGGACAGGGCGACGGAAACACCATATATTTT
>TRBV11-3|NA|TRBJ2-3|TRBD2
CASSRGGSTDTQYF
TGTGCCAGCAGCCGCGGGGGGAGCACAGATACGCAGTATTTT
>TRBV4-2|NA|TRBJ2-7|NA
CASSQYRDSYEQYF
TGTGCCAGCAGCCAATATAGGGACTCCTACGAGCAGTACTTC
>TRBV3-1/TRBV3-2|NA|TRBJ2-7|TRBD2
CASTGGAGGDYEQYF
TGTGCCAGCACGGGTGGAGCGGGGGGGGACTACGAGCAGTACTTC
>TRBV6-6|NA|TRBJ2-2|NA
CASATGELFF
TGTGCCAGTGCCACCGGGGAGCTGTTTTTT
>TRBV30|NA|TRBJ2-5|NA
CAWSGVGETQYF
TGTGCCTGGAGTGGGGTCGGAGAGACCCAGTACTTC
>TRBV5-1|NA|TRBJ2-7|TRBD1
CASSWTDRPIYEQYF
TGCGCCAGCAGCTGGACGGACAGGCCAATCTACGAGCAGTACTTC
>TRBV6-6|NA|TRBJ2-5|TRBD1
CASSPGGETQYF
TGTGCCAGCAGCCCAGGGGGCGAGACCCAGTACTTC
>TRBV7-3|NA|TRBJ2-5|NA
CASSLLAGPQETQYF
TGTGCCAGCAGCTTATTGGCAGGGCCTCAAGAGACCCAGTACTTC
>TRBV9|NA|TRBJ1-6|NA
CASSATENSPLHF
TGTGCCAGCAGCGCGACAGAGAATTCACCCCTCCACTTT
>TRBV27|many|TRBJ2-7|NA
CASSFVGGTYEQYF
TGTGCCAGCAGTTTTGTGGGGGGAACCTACGAGCAGTACTTC
>TRBV28|NA|TRBJ2-7|TRBD1
CATTRQGLYEQYF
TGTGCCACCACAAGACAGGGTTTATACGAGCAGTACTTC
>TRBV11-2|NA|TRBJ2-7|NA
CASTLGAYEQYF
TGTGCCAGCACTTTGGGGGCTTACGAGCAGTACTTC
>TRBV3-1/TRBV3-2|NA|TRBJ2-3|NA
CASSSGGTDTQYF
TGTGCCAGCAGCTCAGGTGGAACAGATACGCAGTATTTT
>TRBV6-2/TRBV6-3|NA|TRBJ2-6|NA
CASSYGAPSGSGANVLTF
TGTGCCAGCAGTTACGGGGCCCCATCCGGCTCTGGGGCCAACGTCCTGACTTTC
>TRBV5-5|once|TRBJ2-7|NA
CASSPSGVLPYEQYF
TGTGCCAGCAGCCCTTCAGGGGTACTTCCCTACGAGCAGTACTTC